These T cell receptor beta chains were read from a single sample in a study of blood T cell repertoires in COVID-19. Method: immunoSEQ multiplex PCR; TCRdb's copy keeps in-frame clones and lacks some. The sample lists roughly 120,000 clones, around 80% occurring once. The sequenced material came from peripheral blood. Receptors were obtained from a man between 65 and 85 years old with active or convalescent COVID-19. Both conserved end residues are part of each CDR3.

>TRBV5-6|16|TRBJ1-4
CASSSAAQGANEKLFF
>TRBV7-3|16|TRBJ2-1
CASSLTGTSGSDEQFF
>TRBV7-2|15|TRBJ2-1
CASSLVPFRANEQFF
>TRBV15|17|TRBJ2-5
CATSTEASGSWVETQYF
>TRBV7-9|14|TRBJ1-1
CASSEVDRNTEAFF
>TRBV7-2|15|TRBJ1-4
CASSPRQGMSEKLFF
>TRBV5-1|14|TRBJ1-1
CASSLEGLYTEAFF
>TRBV7-3|16|TRBJ2-6
CASSGTGNSGANVLTF
>TRBV19|17|TRBJ2-3
CASSIAGTSGSTDTQYF
>TRBV19|14|TRBJ1-1
CASSILVRNTEAFF
>TRBV29-1|14|TRBJ2-1
CSCPASGGYNEQFF
>TRBV7-2|15|TRBJ2-7
CASSSPRGGTYEQYF
>TRBV4-2|10|TRBJ1-2
CASSPYGYTF
>TRBV4-3|13|TRBJ1-1
CASAVARNTEAFF
>TRBV30|13|TRBJ1-6
CASQTTDNSPLHF
>TRBV4-2|16|TRBJ2-2
CASSQDLEGDTGELFF
>TRBV6-2/TRBV6-3|14|TRBJ1-1
CASSYSRALTEAFF
>TRBV2|14|TRBJ2-2
CASSRDRTTGELFF
>TRBV18|17|TRBJ2-6
CASSPRQGANGANVLTF
>TRBV27|17|TRBJ1-1
CASSESRDRVVRTEAFF
>TRBV7-9|16|TRBJ1-2
CASSLGPGGRNYGYTF
>TRBV7-9|15|TRBJ1-1
CASSLDRVMNTEAFF
>TRBV12-5|15|TRBJ1-1
CASGLGTGANTEAFF
>TRBV18|14|TRBJ2-7
CASSPYRDSYEQYF
>TRBV2|14|TRBJ2-7
CASSELDGIYEQYF
>TRBV4-3|14|TRBJ2-1
CASSQLPGYNEQFF
>TRBV5-8|16|TRBJ1-2
CASSLEVNRRSYGYTF
>TRBV6-5|12|TRBJ1-1
CHEGTENTEAFF
>TRBV6-5|12|TRBJ1-1
CASIVRQGEAFF
>TRBV25-1|15|TRBJ2-5
CASSVPGGQQETQYF
>TRBV5-1|15|TRBJ1-4
CASSWGDRENEKLFF
>TRBV6-2/TRBV6-3|17|TRBJ2-7
CASSYSRQGAEYYEQYF
>TRBV3-1/TRBV3-2|14|TRBJ2-2
CASSHGTGEGELFF
>TRBV2|12|TRBJ1-1
CASSPEAGYAFF
>TRBV6-5|14|TRBJ2-7
CASSYDGSSYEQYF
>TRBV2|15|TRBJ2-7
CASSEGLDRGNEQYF
>TRBV4-3|15|TRBJ1-1
CASSQDTTGITEAFF
>TRBV6-6|11|TRBJ1-2
CARTVDYGYTF
>TRBV7-9|12|TRBJ1-1
CASRQEYTEAFF
>TRBV4-2|16|TRBJ1-5
CASSQEGGNSNQPQHF
>TRBV19|17|TRBJ1-3
CASSISGTGRSGNTIYF
>TRBV12-3/TRBV12-4|13|TRBJ1-2
CASMNGPNYGYTF
>TRBV6-5|15|TRBJ1-6
CASSYSGQINSPLHF
>TRBV12-3/TRBV12-4|13|TRBJ2-2
CASSPGTTGELFF